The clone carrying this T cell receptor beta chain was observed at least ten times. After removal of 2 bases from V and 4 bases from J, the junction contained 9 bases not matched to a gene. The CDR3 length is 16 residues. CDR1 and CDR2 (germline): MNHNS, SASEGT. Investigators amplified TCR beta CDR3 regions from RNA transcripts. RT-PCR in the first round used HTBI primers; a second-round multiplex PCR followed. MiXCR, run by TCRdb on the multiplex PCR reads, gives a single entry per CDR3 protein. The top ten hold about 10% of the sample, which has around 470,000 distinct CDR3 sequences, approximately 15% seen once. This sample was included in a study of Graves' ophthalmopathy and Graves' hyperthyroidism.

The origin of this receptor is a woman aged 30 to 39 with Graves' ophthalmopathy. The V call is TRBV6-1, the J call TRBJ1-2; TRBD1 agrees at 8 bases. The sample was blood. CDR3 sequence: CASSERTGGRSYGYTF. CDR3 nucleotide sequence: TGTGCCAGCAGTGAAAGAACAGGGGGTCGGAGCTATGGCTACACCTTC.